These T cell receptor beta chains were read from a single sample in a study of shared clonotypes between healthy human individuals. Assay used: immunoSEQ multiplex PCR; TCRdb lists only in-frame clones, some missing. Of about 1 million clones listed, about 75% are singletons. The source material was memory CD4+ T cells sorted from blood. The source is a man between 18 and 29 years old in good health. Both conserved end residues are part of each CDR3. D genes are given only for firm matches. Some rows have no size entry. The others give once, few or many, or a class for an expanded clone.

TRBJ2-4 . TRBV2 . TGTGCCAGCACTGGACAGTCAGTCAAAAACATTCAGTACTTC CASTGQSVKNIQYF
TRBJ2-1 . TRBV2 . TGTGCCAGCGGAATGGAGGGAACCTCCAATGAGCAGTTCTTC CASGMEGTSNEQFF
TRBJ2-7 . TRBV5-1 . TGCGCCAGCAGCTTGTTGGAGGGCTCCTACGAGCAGTACTTC CASSLLEGSYEQYF
TRBJ2-5 TRBD2 TRBV5-6 . TGTGCCAGCAGCCTGGGACTAGCGGGAACCCAAGAGACCCAGTACTTC CASSLGLAGTQETQYF
TRBJ1-6 TRBD1 TRBV13 many TGTGCCAGCAGCCAGGGACAGTATAATTCACCCCTCCACTTT CASSQGQYNSPLHF
TRBJ2-7 TRBD1 TRBV2 few TGTGCCAGCAGTAACGTGGGACAGGGGGCCTACGAGCAGTACTTC CASSNVGQGAYEQYF
TRBJ1-2 . TRBV9 . TGTGCCAGCAGCGTCGGGGGCCGAGGTCATGGCTACACCTTC CASSVGGRGHGYTF
TRBJ1-1 . TRBV19 few TGTGCCAGTAGTATAGAGGGCGGGGGACTCATGAACACTGAAGCTTTCTTT CASSIEGGGLMNTEAFF
TRBJ1-3 . TRBV7-9 . TGTGCCAGCAGCCCCGGACGGGCCCTTGGAAACACCATATATTTT CASSPGRALGNTIYF
TRBJ1-6 TRBD1 TRBV4-2 . TGTGCCAGCAGCCAAGATTTGGGACAGGGAATAGGGAATAATTCACCCCTCCACTTT CASSQDLGQGIGNNSPLHF
TRBJ2-1 . TRBV6-1 . TGTGCCAGCAGTGCCTCCGTCTCTAGCCCTTCCTCCTACAATGAGCAGTTCTTC CASSASVSSPSSYNEQFF
TRBJ2-1 TRBD2 TRBV4-3 . TGCGCCAGCAGCCCCAACTCTGGACTAGCGGGACCCCTGAGCTCCTACAATGAGCAGTTCTTC CASSPNSGLAGPLSSYNEQFF
TRBJ2-1 TRBD1 TRBV11-2 . TGTGCCAGCAGCAGTACAGGGGGGCATGGTGAGCAGTTCTTC CASSSTGGHGEQFF
TRBJ2-7 . TRBV2 . TGTGCCAGCACTCGAGGGGAAGACTACGAGCAGTACTTC CASTRGEDYEQYF
TRBJ2-5 . TRBV10-1 . TGCGCCAGCAGTCCCGGGACGAAAGGAGAGACCCAGTACTTC CASSPGTKGETQYF
TRBJ1-1 TRBD1 TRBV18 . TGTGCCAGCTCATCGCGTACAGGACAGGGGAGAAAGGATGAAGCTTTCTTT CASSSRTGQGRKDEAFF
TRBJ2-3 TRBD1 TRBV19 . TGTGCCAGTAGGAGGGGGCCCAGCACAGATACGCAGTATTTT CASRRGPSTDTQYF
TRBJ1-2 . TRBV7-9 . TGTGCCAGCAGCCCGAAGGTTACTAACTATGGCTACACCTTC CASSPKVTNYGYTF
TRBJ1-2 . TRBV21-1 . TGTGCCAGCAGCTACCTCCCGGGACCGAGAGAGATCTATGGCTACACCTTC CASSYLPGPREIYGYTF
TRBJ1-1 . TRBV11-3 . TGTGCCAGCAGTCGGCAGGGCTCCCGGCGGGCTTTCTTT CASSRQGSRRAFF
TRBJ2-2 . TRBV5-8 . TGTGCCAGCAGCTTGGGCCCCACAGCCGGGGAGCTGTTTTTT CASSLGPTAGELFF
TRBJ1-2 TRBD1 TRBV5-6 few TGTGCCAGCAGCCCCCCAGGGGGCGAGGGCTATGGCTACACCTTC CASSPPGGEGYGYTF
TRBJ1-2 . TRBV5-1 . TGCGCCAGCAGCTTGGGGGACATGGTCTATGGCTACACCTTC CASSLGDMVYGYTF
TRBJ2-5 . TRBV5-1 once TGCGCCAGCAGCTTGGAATTGGAGACCCAGTACTTC CASSLELETQYF
TRBJ1-5 . TRBV10-3 . TGTGCCATCAGTGAGTCGAAAGGTTCAGTCAATCAGCCCCAGCATTTT CAISESKGSVNQPQHF
TRBJ1-2 . TRBV19 . TGTGCCAGTAGTACAACCCTAGAGATCTATGGCTACACCTTC CASSTTLEIYGYTF
TRBJ1-2 . TRBV6-1 . TGTGCCAGCAGTGAAAATCCTAACTATGGCTACACCTTC CASSENPNYGYTF